The 4 T cell receptor beta chains below were found in one sample sequenced in a study of shared clonotypes between healthy human individuals. Repertoires were generated with immunoSEQ multiplex PCR, while TCRdb's copy carries only in-frame clones and drops some. The data contain about 1.5 million clones, approximately 98% of them singletons. Input material: naive CD4+ T cells sorted from blood. Documented subset: CD45RA+ positively selected. The receptors originated from a young man in good health.

The V call is TRBV18, the J call TRBJ2-3; no clear D. The length of the CDR3 is 15 residues. The germline V gene encodes CDR1 KGHSH and CDR2 LQKENI. V was pared by 3 bases and J by 6 bases, with 16 bases between. CDR3 DNA sequence: TGTGCCAGCTCACCTCCGATCGTCGGAACTGATACGCAGTATTTT. Translated, it gives CASSPPIVGTDTQYF.

J is TRBJ2-5 and V is TRBV18, with TRBD2 matching over 7 bases. Germline CDR1 and CDR2: KGHSH and LQKENI. V lost 4 bases and J lost 7; bases outside the gene matches: 6. CDR3 length equals 13 residues. The CDR3 bases are TGTGCCAGCTCACTTTCAGGGAGGGGGACCCAGTACTTC. This gives the protein CASSLSGRGTQYF.

On this clone itself: The same CDR3 also results from other DNA sequences found in this sample. J is TRBJ2-7 and V is TRBV7-2; 12 nucleotides match TRBD1. Germline CDR1 is SGHTA and CDR2 is FQGNSA. Losses at the gene ends were 3 bases for V and 5 bases for J; bases not matched to a gene: 2. The CDR3 covers 14 residues. The CDR3 reads CASSLGQGAHEQYF. The CDR3 nucleotides read TGTGCCAGCAGCTTGGGACAGGGGGCCCACGAGCAGTACTTC.

V gene TRBV9 combines with J gene TRBJ2-2; TRBD2 agrees at 9 bases. Germline V lookup: CDR1 SGDLS, CDR2 YYNGEE. V trimming: 0 bases; J trimming: 2 bases; junction bases outside the gene matches: 17. CDR3 length: 21 amino acids. The DNA of the CDR3 is TGTGCCAGCAGCGTAGACTTATTGTCTAGCGGGACGACCTTTAACACCGGGGAGCTGTTTTTT. It encodes CASSVDLLSSGTTFNTGELFF. The variable domain in full, completed from reference TRBV9 and TRBJ2-2, reads DSGVTQTPKHLITATGQRVTLRCSPRSGDLSVYWYQQSLDQGLQFLIQYYNGEERAKGNILERFSAQQFPDLHSELNLSSLELGDSALYFCASSVDLLSSGTTFNTGELFFGEGSRLTVL.